The 18 T cell receptor beta chains below all came from one sample that was sequenced in a study of blood T cell repertoires in COVID-19. Only in-frame clones appear in the TCRdb table, and some are missing; sequencing was by immunoSEQ multiplex PCR. Of 55,000 to 90,000 clones in the sample, more than 70% were seen once. The sample consisted of peripheral blood. These receptor sequences come from a human donor in a cohort sampled during active COVID-19.

The chain combines TRBV7-9 with TRBJ2-7; D ambiguous. CDR1 and CDR2 (germline): SEHNR, FQNEAQ (reference sequence). The CDR3 length is 14 residues. Trimming removed 1 base at V and 2 bases at J, with 9 bases between. DNA of the CDR3: TGTGCCAGCAGCTTAGAAGGCGGTGCCTACGAGCAGTACTTC. Its protein is CASSLEGGAYEQYF.

The CDR3 sequence is CAISESGGRGVSYEQYV. CDR3 coding DNA: TGTGCCATCAGTGAGTCAGGAGGGCGGGGGGTCTCCTACGAGCAGTACGTC. The chain is built from TRBV10-3 and TRBJ2-7; 8 nucleotides match TRBD2. Germline CDR1 is ENHRY and CDR2 is SYGVKD. The CDR3 is 17 amino acids. The junction had 7 bases not matched to a gene; V was cut back by 0 bases and J by 0 bases.

The gene calls are TRBV29-1 and TRBJ2-1; D is perhaps TRBD2 (6 bases). The CDR3 sequence is 16 residues long. Germline CDR1 SQVTM, CDR2 ANQGSEA. V lost 0 bases, J lost 8 bases, and 20 bases lay in between. CDR3 DNA: TGCAGCGTTGAAGATCCACTAGCTCCTGGTTCTCATGAGCAGTTCTTC. Protein sequence: CSVEDPLAPGSHEQFF.

The genes are TRBV11-3 and TRBJ1-1; D is uncertain. Per the germline V gene, CDR1 is SGHNT and CDR2 is YENEEA. With 6 bases removed from V and 7 bases from J, the gap between germline ends came to 18 bases. The CDR3 totals 14 residues. CDR3 in amino acids: CASRTGPEGNEAFF. In DNA form, the CDR3 reads TGTGCCAGCAGAACCGGCCCGGAGGGCAATGAAGCTTTCTTT.

The rearrangement joins TRBV29-1 to TRBJ2-7; 9 nucleotides agree with TRBD1. This CDR3 is 13 amino acids long. CDR1 is SQVTM and CDR2 is ANQGSEA in the germline V gene. V lost 2 bases, J lost 2 bases, and 1 base stayed unmatched. The CDR3 sequence: CSVETGGTYEQYF. DNA of the CDR3: TGCAGCGTTGAAACAGGGGGCACCTACGAGCAGTACTTC.

CDR3 sequence reads: CAWRQPTGRSNQPQHF. The CDR3 DNA sequence: TGTGCCTGGAGGCAGCCGACAGGGAGGAGCAATCAGCCCCAGCATTTT. V and J are TRBV30 and TRBJ1-5; 7 bases match TRBD1. The trim removed 3 bases at V and 1 base at J, leaving 9 bases unmatched. The CDR3 totals 16 residues. Germline loops: CDR1 GTSNPN, CDR2 SVGIG (reference sequence).

This chain connects TRBV2 to TRBJ2-1; D ambiguous. Trimming stripped 6 bases from V and 5 bases from J, with 11 bases between. Looked up from germline, CDR1 is SNHLY and CDR2 is FYNNEI. This CDR3 region has 13 residues. CDR3 nucleotides: TGTGCCAGCAGGGCATCCCTGAACAATGAGCAGTTCTTC. This translates into CASRASLNNEQFF.

The CDR3 region has the DNA TGTGCCATCAGTGGTCTAGCGGGGGCAGATACGCAGTATTTT. As protein: CAISGLAGADTQYF. The chain uses TRBV10-3 and TRBJ2-3, with TRBD2 matching 10 bases. Germline V gene data show CDR1 as ENHRY and CDR2 as SYGVKD. J was trimmed by 4 bases and V by 4 bases; bases with no gene match: 2. The CDR3 sequence is 14 residues long.

CDR3 sequence reads: CAISGIGDTDTQYF. CDR3 nucleotide sequence: TGTGCCATCAGTGGAATTGGAGACACAGATACGCAGTATTTT. The J gene is TRBJ2-3, the V gene TRBV10-3; D gene uncertain. Deletions cut 4 bases from V and 2 bases from J, with 10 bases between. The length of the CDR3 is 14 residues. The germline CDR1 and CDR2 sequences are ENHRY and SYGVKD.

The chain joins TRBV18 to TRBJ2-5; D remains ambiguous. V shed 3 bases and J shed 0 bases, with 8 bases lying between them. CDR1 is KGHSH and CDR2 is LQKENI in the germline V gene. This CDR3 is 14 amino acids long. CDR3 residues: CASSPPMYQETQYF. In DNA, the CDR3 is TGTGCCAGCTCACCTCCCATGTACCAAGAGACCCAGTACTTC.

A single count supports this clone. The chain joins TRBV6-2 or TRBV6-3 to TRBJ2-7; D possibly corresponds to TRBD2 (5 bases). Trimming removed 2 bases from V and 4 bases from J, with 18 bases in between. The CDR3 runs 16 residues. Germline CDR1 reads MNHEY; CDR2 reads SVGEGT. CDR3 coding DNA: TGTGCCAGCAGTTACGGGGATGTAACCGGGGTGTACGAGCAGTACGTC. Amino acid sequence: CASSYGDVTGVYEQYV.

This chain connects TRBV30 to TRBJ2-2, with 8 nucleotides matching TRBD2. CDR3 size: 16 residues. Trimming at V came to 5 bases and at J to 1 base, leaving 9 bases not matched to a gene. Per the germline V gene, CDR1 is GTSNPN and CDR2 is SVGIG (reference sequence). The CDR3 loop is CAWGLIAGLNTGELFF. CDR3 nucleotides: TGTGCCTGGGGCCTTATAGCGGGGTTGAACACCGGGGAGCTGTTTTTT.

A note on this clone: The germline gene is not matched at one end of the junction; a read error may be the cause. The rearrangement links TRBV7-7 to TRBJ1-2; 8 bases fit TRBD1. This CDR3 comprises 15 residues. CDR1 and CDR2 from the germline V gene are SSHAT and FNYEAQ (reference sequence). The CDR3 is CASSPMDRAVYGYTF. CDR3 nucleotides: TGTGCTAGCAGCCCGATGGACAGGGCCGTCTATGGCTACACCTTC.

The chain joins TRBV19 to TRBJ1-1; maybe TRBD1 (5 bases). V was shortened by 4 bases and J by 2 bases, with 20 bases between the two germline ends. The CDR3 loop spans 17 amino acids. From germline, CDR1 is LNHDA and CDR2 SQIVND (reference sequence). This CDR3 is CASSTPSYLTANTEAFF. The CDR3 nucleotides read TGTGCCAGTAGTACCCCCTCTTATCTGACAGCTAACACTGAAGCTTTCTTT.

The rearrangement links TRBV10-2 to TRBJ2-3, with 8 bases that match TRBD2. There are 13 residues in the CDR3. J lost 5 bases, V lost 7 bases, and 5 bases had no gene match. Germline CDR1 and CDR2: WSHSY and SAAADI. Here the CDR3 reads CASTAGGRDTQYF. The CDR3 DNA reads TGCGCCAGCACGGCGGGAGGTCGAGATACGCAGTATTTT.

The rearrangement links TRBV5-1 to TRBJ2-5; D might be TRBD1 (5 bases). This CDR3 has 13 residues. Per the germline V gene, CDR1 is SGHRS and CDR2 is YFSETQ. V shed 2 bases and J shed 5 bases, with 10 bases lying between them. CDR3 amino acids: CASSFQGEETQYF. The CDR3 DNA is TGCGCCAGCAGCTTTCAGGGCGAGGAGACCCAGTACTTC. The whole variable domain, remainder taken from reference TRBV5-1 and TRBJ2-5, is KAGVTQTPRYLIKTRGQQVTLSCSPISGHRSVSWYQQTPGQGLQFLFEYFSETQRNKGNFPGRFSGRQFSNSRSEMNVSTLELGDSALYLCASSFQGEETQYFGPGTRLLVL.

The chain uses TRBV5-1 and TRBJ1-1; no firm D call. Germline V lookup: CDR1 SGHRS, CDR2 YFSETQ. With 3 bases removed from V and 0 bases from J, the gap between germline ends came to 6 bases. This CDR3 has 13 residues. The CDR3 DNA sequence: TGCGCCAGCAGCTACGGTATGAACACTGAAGCTTTCTTT. Its protein is CASSYGMNTEAFF.

The chain recombines TRBV7-8 with TRBJ1-2, with D possibly being TRBD1 (6 bases). Germline CDR1 is SGHVS and CDR2 is FQNEAQ. This CDR3 region has 15 residues. V lost 1 base to trimming and J lost 5 bases, with 14 bases between them. CDR3 sequence (DNA): TGTGCCAGCAGCTTAGGGGGTGGGACATTATATGGCTACACCTTC. Its translation is CASSLGGGTLYGYTF.